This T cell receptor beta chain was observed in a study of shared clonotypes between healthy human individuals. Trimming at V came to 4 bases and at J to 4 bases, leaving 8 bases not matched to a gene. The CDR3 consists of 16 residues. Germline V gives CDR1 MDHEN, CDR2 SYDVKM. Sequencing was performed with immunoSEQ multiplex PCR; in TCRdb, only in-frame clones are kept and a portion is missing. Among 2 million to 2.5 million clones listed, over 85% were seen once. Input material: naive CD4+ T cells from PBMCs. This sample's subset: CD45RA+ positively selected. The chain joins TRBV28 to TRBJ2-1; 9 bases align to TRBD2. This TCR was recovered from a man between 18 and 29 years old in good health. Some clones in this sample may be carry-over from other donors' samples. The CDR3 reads CASSSLGGRVYNEQFF. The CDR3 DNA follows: TGTGCCAGCAGTTCCCTTGGCGGGAGGGTTTACAATGAGCAGTTCTTC.